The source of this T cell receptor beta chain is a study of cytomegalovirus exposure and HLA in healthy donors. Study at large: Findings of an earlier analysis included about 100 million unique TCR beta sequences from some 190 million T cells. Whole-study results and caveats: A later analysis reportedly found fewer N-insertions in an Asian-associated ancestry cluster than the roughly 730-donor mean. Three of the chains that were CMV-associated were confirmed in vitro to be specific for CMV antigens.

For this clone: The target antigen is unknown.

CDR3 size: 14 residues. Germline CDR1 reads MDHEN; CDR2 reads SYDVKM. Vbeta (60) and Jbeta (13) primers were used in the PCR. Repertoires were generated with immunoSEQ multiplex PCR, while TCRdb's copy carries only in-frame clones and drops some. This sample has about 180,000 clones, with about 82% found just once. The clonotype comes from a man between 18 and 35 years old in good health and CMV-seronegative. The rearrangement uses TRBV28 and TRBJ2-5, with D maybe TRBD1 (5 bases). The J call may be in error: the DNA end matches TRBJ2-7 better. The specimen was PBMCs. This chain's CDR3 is CASSPPQGSYEQYF. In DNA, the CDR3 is TGTGCCAGCAGTCCCCCCCAGGGCTCCTACGAGCAGTACTTC.